Shown below are 15 T cell receptor beta chains from a single sample sequenced in a study of cytomegalovirus exposure and HLA in healthy donors. The method was immunoSEQ multiplex PCR; TCRdb's version includes in-frame clones alone and lacks a portion of them. The data hold tens of thousands of clones, with about 82% observed a single time. Sequenced material: PBMCs. Every receptor here comes from a man aged 25 to 40 in good health and CMV-seronegative.

The chain links TRBV29-1 to TRBJ1-2; D uncertain. Deletions cut 3 bases from V and 7 bases from J, with 15 bases between. The CDR3 consists of 13 residues. Germline V lookup: CDR1 SQVTM, CDR2 ANQGSEA. The CDR3 sequence: CSVETRREGGYTF. DNA of the CDR3: TGCAGCGTTGAGACCAGGAGAGAGGGTGGCTACACCTTC.

The rearrangement links TRBV7-6 to TRBJ2-1, with 13 bases matching TRBD2. Germline CDR1 reads SGHVS; CDR2 reads FNYEAQ. V dropped 5 bases and J dropped 6; count of bases not matched to a gene: 7. The CDR3 extends over 16 amino acids. The CDR3 here is CASSIRLAGGGNEQFF. The DNA of the CDR3 is TGTGCCAGCAGCATCCGACTAGCGGGAGGCGGCAATGAGCAGTTCTTC.

In its sample, this clone was seen once. The chain combines TRBV19 with TRBJ2-7, with D tentatively TRBD2 (5 bases). The CDR3 has 15 amino acids. V lost 3 bases and J lost 6, with 18 bases in between. Germline CDR1 is LNHDA and CDR2 is SQIVND (reference sequence). CDR3 loop: CASSIREQLLGEQYF. DNA for the CDR3: TGTGCCAGTAGTATCCGGGAACAGCTCTTGGGCGAGCAGTACTTC.

V gene TRBV11-2 combines with J gene TRBJ1-2; tentative D call: TRBD1 (6 bases). Trimming took off 0 bases at V and 1 base at J, with 21 bases between the two ends. This CDR3 has 19 residues. The germline V gene encodes CDR1 SGHAT and CDR2 FQNNGV. The CDR3 DNA follows: TGTGCCAGCAGCTTAGAGGTACGCAGGGGCGTTGAAGATAACTATGGCTACACCTTC. It translates to CASSLEVRRGVEDNYGYTF.

The V gene is TRBV11-3, the J gene TRBJ2-3; TRBD1 matches at 8 bases. The length of the CDR3 is 16 residues. Germline loops: CDR1 SGHNT, CDR2 YENEEA. Trimming took 3 bases from V and 5 from J; bases not matched to a gene: 10. In DNA, the CDR3 is TGTGCCAGCAGCTTCTTCGGGCAGGGGGCTGGAGATACGCAGTATTTT. This codes for CASSFFGQGAGDTQYF.

V gene TRBV7-8 combines with J gene TRBJ2-7, with TRBD1 matching 10 bases. From germline, CDR1 is SGHVS and CDR2 FQNEAQ. Losses at the gene ends were 4 bases for V and 7 bases for J; bases not matched to a gene: 4. The CDR3 sequence is 13 residues long. DNA for the CDR3: TGTGCCAGCAGCTCCGGGACAGGGGTTGAGCAGTACTTC. Its translation is CASSSGTGVEQYF.

The chain is built from TRBV19 and TRBJ2-4; D perhaps matches TRBD2 (6 bases). The V and J ends lost 4 bases and 6 bases respectively, with 13 bases between them. CDR3 length equals 14 residues. The germline gives CDR1 LNHDA, CDR2 SQIVND (reference sequence). CDR3 DNA sequence: TGTGCCAGTAGTAGTCCTGGGACTTTAAACATTCAGTACTTC. Translated, it gives CASSSPGTLNIQYF.

The chain joins TRBV28 to TRBJ2-6; weak D call: TRBD2 (5 bases). Germline V gene lookup returns CDR1 MDHEN and CDR2 SYDVKM. V shed 3 bases and J shed 1 base, with 7 bases lying between them. This CDR3 has 15 residues. CDR3 coding DNA: TGTGCCAGCAGTTTTTCGGGGTCTGGGGCCAACGTCCTGACTTTC. Its protein product is CASSFSGSGANVLTF. The entire variable domain, with the rest obtained from reference TRBV28 and TRBJ2-6, is as follows: DVKVTQSSRYLVKRTGEKVFLECVQDMDHENMFWYRQDPGLGLRLIYFSYDVKMKEKGDIPEGYSVSREKKERFSLILESASTNQTSMYLCASSFSGSGANVLTFGAGSRLTVL.

V usage is TRBV6-6 and J usage is TRBJ1-4; D ambiguous. The V end was cut by 2 bases, the J end by 4 bases, with 5 bases between. The CDR3 is 13 amino acids. Germline CDR1 MNHNY, CDR2 SVGAGI (reference sequence). The CDR3 nucleotides read TGTGCCAGCAGTTACGAGCTTAATGAAAAACTGTTTTTT. Protein product: CASSYELNEKLFF.

The genes are TRBV18 and TRBJ2-1, with TRBD1 matching over 8 bases. After removal of 8 bases from V and 12 bases from J, the junction contained 12 bases not matched to a gene. The CDR3 sequence is 13 residues long. From germline, CDR1 is KGHSH and CDR2 LQKENI. This CDR3 reads CASRAGGGLGQFF. Written as DNA, the CDR3 is TGTGCCAGCCGAGCAGGGGGCGGTTTGGGGCAGTTCTTC.

This clone was observed a handful of times. This chain links TRBV19 with TRBJ2-5, with 13 nucleotides matching TRBD2. CDR1 LNHDA and CDR2 SQIVND come from the germline V gene (reference sequence). After removal of 3 bases from V and 8 bases from J, the junction contained 3 bases not matched to a gene. The CDR3 sequence is 14 residues long. CDR3 sequence: CASSMTSGGFTQYF. The CDR3 region has the DNA TGTGCCAGTAGTATGACTAGCGGGGGGTTCACCCAGTACTTC. Variable domain in full (rest from reference TRBV19 and TRBJ2-5): DGGITQSPKYLFRKEGQNVTLSCEQNLNHDAMYWYRQDPGQGLRLIYYSQIVNDFQKGDIAEGYSVSREKKESFPLTVTSAQKNPTAFYLCASSMTSGGFTQYFGPGTRLLVL.

This chain joins TRBV27 and TRBJ1-2, with TRBD1 as a possible D gene (6 bases). Germline values: CDR1 MNHEY, CDR2 SMNVEV (reference sequence). Trimming took off 0 bases at V and 8 bases at J, with 13 bases between the two ends. The CDR3 runs 14 residues. The CDR3 spells CASSLSGQGRGYTF. The DNA of the CDR3 is TGTGCCAGCAGTTTATCTGGGCAGGGGCGAGGCTACACCTTC.

This clone has a handful of counts. V usage is TRBV4-1 and J usage is TRBJ1-2, with TRBD1 identical over 8 bases. Germline CDR1 reads MGHRA; CDR2 reads YSYEKL. This CDR3 has 15 residues. The J segment lost 9 bases and the V segment lost 3 bases, leaving 12 bases of the junction unmatched. CDR3 residues: CASSHVGQGSPSYTF. The CDR3 nucleotides are TGCGCCAGCAGCCACGTTGGACAGGGCTCCCCTAGCTACACCTTC.

The chain is built from TRBV27 and TRBJ1-2; no clear D gene. The CDR3 is made up of 14 amino acids. Trimming took off 8 bases at V and 2 bases at J, with 15 bases between the two ends. Germline V gene data show CDR1 as MNHEY and CDR2 as SMNVEV (reference sequence). CDR3 region: CASGRSGSNYGYTF. In DNA form, the CDR3 reads TGTGCCAGCGGACGCTCCGGGAGCAACTATGGCTACACCTTC.

The rearrangement uses TRBV7-3 and TRBJ2-1, with 9 bases matching TRBD2. Germline CDR1 reads SGHTA; CDR2 reads FQGTGA. The CDR3 length is 14 residues. The trim removed 2 bases at V and 6 bases at J, leaving 2 bases unmatched. Here the CDR3 reads CASSLGGGANEQFF. CDR3 nucleotides: TGTGCCAGCAGCTTAGGCGGGGGGGCCAATGAGCAGTTCTTC.